This TCR beta chain was identified in a study of technical replicates of blood from four donors. The protocol was immunoSEQ multiplex PCR, while the TCRdb copy is restricted to in-frame clones and leaves out a portion. Altogether some 11,000 clones are present, 90% to 95% being singletons, with the ten largest covering 7.6%. J was trimmed by 7 bases and V by 2 bases; bases with no gene match: 9. This CDR3 spans 15 amino acids. The germline gives CDR1 GTSNPN, CDR2 SVGIG (reference sequence). The source material was PBMCs. The receptor comes from a human donor in good health. This rearrangement joins TRBV30 to TRBJ2-2; 8 positions match TRBD2. CDR3 sequence (DNA): TGTGCCTGGAGTTATGGACTAGCATCCTTCGGGGAGCTGTTTTTT. Translating it yields CAWSYGLASFGELFF.